The text below deals with one T cell receptor beta chain. The data belong to a study of blood T cell repertoires in COVID-19. Germline V gene data show CDR1 as SEHNR and CDR2 as FQNEAQ (reference sequence). Trimming stripped 5 bases from V and 6 bases from J, with 13 bases between. The CDR3 is 13 amino acids. Sequenced by immunoSEQ multiplex PCR; TCRdb stores in-frame clones only, minus some. Of 120,000 or so clones listed, roughly four fifths were seen once; the top ten hold roughly an eighth. This chain links TRBV7-9 with TRBJ1-2; possible D gene TRBD1, 5 bases. Material for sequencing was peripheral blood. This TCR derives from a human donor in a cohort sampled during active COVID-19. This chain's CDR3 is CASSPTGGDGYTF. CDR3 nucleotide sequence: TGTGCCAGCAGCCCTACGGGGGGGGATGGCTACACCTTC.